A single sample is the source of the 18 T cell receptor beta chains below, sequenced in a study of blood T cells in healthy people across ages. Combining a sample-barcoded 5' primer with a J-beta primer mix, a second PCR ran for 7 to 11 cycles. TCRdb reprocessed the 5' RACE reads with MiXCR, giving one entry per CDR3 protein. This sample has 710,000 or so distinct CDR3 sequences; roughly 32% occur once, and the top ten carry 15%. The specimen sequenced was blood. Receptors originate from a woman of 80 years or more in good health.

About this clonotype itself: The conserved closing phenylalanine or tryptophan is absent in this CDR3, likely reflecting a read error. The V and J genes are TRBV12-3 or TRBV12-4 and TRBJ2-7, with no clear D. The CDR3 runs 14 residues. V lost 2 bases, J lost 7 bases, and 15 bases lay in between. The CDR3 DNA follows: TGTGCCAGCAGTTTACGCGGACCGTACAATGAGCAGTACTGC. It translates to CASSLRGPYNEQYC.

The rearrangement uses TRBV20-1 and TRBJ2-5, with a weak D call TRBD1 (5 bases). Trimming took off 5 bases at V and 5 bases at J, with 21 bases between the two ends. The length of the CDR3 is 15 residues. CDR1 and CDR2 (germline): DFQATT, SNEGSKA (reference sequence). CDR3 protein: CSAPQDKALRETQYF. The CDR3 DNA sequence: TGCAGTGCTCCCCAGGACAAGGCCCTTAGGGAGACCCAGTACTTC.

The V and J genes are TRBV3-1 and TRBJ2-3; weak D call: TRBD2 (6 bases). The length of the CDR3 is 15 residues. Germline V gene sequence: CDR1 LGHDT, CDR2 YNNKEL (reference sequence). The V and J ends lost 3 bases and 3 bases respectively, with 13 bases between them. The CDR3 coding sequence is TGTGCCAGCAGCCATCGCCGGGGAGGTACAGATACGCAGTATTTT. Protein: CASSHRRGGTDTQYF.

This clonotype was detected a few times. The rearrangement joins TRBV5-1 to TRBJ2-2; D may be TRBD2 (6 bases). This CDR3 is built from 15 residues. The V and J ends lost 4 bases and 6 bases respectively, with 16 bases between them. Germline V CDR1 and CDR2: SGHRS, YFSETQ. DNA for the CDR3: TGCGCCAGCAGCCCCCAGGGACTTCCCCCCGGGGAGCTGTTTTTT. As protein: CASSPQGLPPGELFF.

This chain joins TRBV20-1 and TRBJ1-2; D gene unclear. V was trimmed by 1 base and J by 0 bases, leaving 12 bases between them. CDR1 is DFQATT and CDR2 is SNEGSKA in the germline V gene (reference sequence). The CDR3 has 15 residues. The CDR3 reads CSARVGRSSNYGYTF. In nucleotides, the CDR3 is TGCAGTGCTAGAGTAGGCCGGTCGTCTAACTATGGCTACACCTTC.

This clonotype has more than one count but fewer than ten. The germline gene is not matched at one end of the junction; a read error may be the cause. The chain recombines TRBV15 with TRBJ2-6, with TRBD1 matching over 7 bases. CDR1 is LNHNV and CDR2 is YYDKDF in the germline V gene (reference sequence). CDR3 length: 16 amino acids. The CDR3 protein is CATSRPGQPGANVRTF. Written as DNA, the CDR3 is TGTGCCACCAGCAGACCGGGACAGCCCGGGGCCAACGTCCGGACTTTC.

V usage is TRBV12-3 or TRBV12-4 and J usage is TRBJ1-4; D is possibly TRBD1 (6 bases). This CDR3 is 14 amino acids long. V was trimmed by 5 bases and J by 6 bases, leaving 13 bases between them. CDR3 loop: CASSTMTGYEKLFF. For the CDR3, the DNA is TGTGCCAGCAGTACCATGACAGGTTATGAAAAACTGTTTTTT.

This chain links TRBV4-2 with TRBJ1-3; D is uncertain. The CDR3 runs 17 residues. V dropped 0 bases and J dropped 0 bases, with 12 bases sitting between them. Germline-derived CDR1 and CDR2 are LGHNA and YNFKEQ. Here the CDR3 reads CASSQDLTASSGNTIYF. Written as DNA, the CDR3 is TGTGCCAGCAGCCAAGATCTTACCGCAAGCTCTGGAAACACCATATATTTT.

This clonotype came up many times. The rearrangement joins TRBV5-5 to TRBJ2-1; D might be TRBD1 or TRBD2, each matching 6 bases. This CDR3 contains 17 residues. Germline V CDR1 and CDR2: SGHKS, YYEKEE (reference sequence). The V end was cut by 1 base, the J end by 1 base, with 15 bases between. In nucleotides, the CDR3 is TGTGCCAGCAGCTTGACCTCTCTAGGGGGGTCCTACAATGAGCAGTTCTTC. Encoded protein: CASSLTSLGGSYNEQFF.

The table lists this clonotype with a count of one. The V call is TRBV12-3 or TRBV12-4, the J call TRBJ1-5; 8 nucleotides match TRBD1. The CDR3 extends over 12 amino acids. Trimming removed 6 bases from V and 9 bases from J; junction bases left unmatched: 4. The CDR3 DNA follows: TGTGCCAGCAGCCAGGGGGCACGGCCCCAGCATTTT. Translated: CASSQGARPQHF.

Comments on this clonotype: A much more abundant neighbour one base away suggests this may be a read error. The chain recombines TRBV6-1 with TRBJ2-1; D unclear. Germline V gene data show CDR1 as MNHNS and CDR2 as SASEGT. Trimming stripped 8 bases from V and 12 bases from J, with 11 bases between. CDR3 length: 10 residues. Here the CDR3 reads CASGEVLQFF. DNA for the CDR3: TGTGCCAGCGGAGAAGTCTTGCAGTTCTTC.

The DNA for the CDR3 is TGCGCCAGCAGTTACCGCTTGAACACTGAAGCTTTCTTT. This encodes CASSYRLNTEAFF. The chain has TRBV5-1 and TRBJ1-1; D is ambiguous. In germline, CDR1 is SGHRS, CDR2 YFSETQ. CDR3 length equals 13 residues. The V end lost 5 bases, the J end lost 0 bases, and 8 bases lay between the germline ends.

The rearrangement joins TRBV30 to TRBJ2-1, with 12 nucleotides matching TRBD2. The CDR3 length is 14 residues. Trimming removed 5 bases from V and 7 bases from J; junction bases left unmatched: 6. Germline CDR1 reads GTSNPN; CDR2 reads SVGIG (reference sequence). The CDR3 loop is CAWAGTSGLNEQFF. DNA for the CDR3: TGTGCCTGGGCCGGGACTAGCGGGCTGAATGAGCAGTTCTTC. Full variable domain (remainder filled in from reference TRBV30 and TRBJ2-1): SQTIHQWPATLVQPVGSPLSLECTVEGTSNPNLYWYRQAAGRGLQLLFYSVGIGQISSEVPQNLSASRPQDRQFILSSKKLLLSDSGFYLCAWAGTSGLNEQFFGPGTRLTVL.

The chain combines TRBV7-2 with TRBJ1-3; no clear D gene. Looked up from germline, CDR1 is SGHTA and CDR2 is FQGNSA. The CDR3 contains 15 residues. The V end was cut by 5 bases, the J end by 0 bases, with 11 bases between. The CDR3 DNA sequence: TGTGCCAGCAGCCCTGGACTCCTCTCTGGAAACACCATATATTTT. Amino acids: CASSPGLLSGNTIYF. Full variable domain (remainder filled in from reference TRBV7-2 and TRBJ1-3): GAGVSQSPSNKVTEKGKDVELRCDPISGHTALYWYRQSLGQGLEFLIYFQGNSAPDKSGLPSDRFSAERTGGSVSTLTIQRTQQEDSAVYLCASSPGLLSGNTIYFGEGSWLTVV.

V is TRBV10-3 and J is TRBJ1-1, with D possibly being TRBD1 (6 bases). Trimming removed 2 bases from V and 1 base from J, with 11 bases in between. Germline lookup yields CDR1 ENHRY and CDR2 SYGVKD. CDR3 length equals 15 residues. The CDR3 spells CAISEGGQKNTEAFF. The CDR3 bases are TGTGCCATCAGTGAGGGTGGACAGAAGAACACTGAAGCTTTCTTT.

The chain combines TRBV20-1 with TRBJ2-1, with 7 bases matching TRBD2. This CDR3 is built from 15 residues. V lost 1 base to trimming and J lost 5 bases; unmatched junction nucleotides: 8. CDR1 is DFQATT and CDR2 is SNEGSKA in the germline V gene (reference sequence). The CDR3 here is CSARVGSGWNNEQFF. CDR3 DNA: TGCAGTGCTAGAGTGGGTAGCGGGTGGAACAATGAGCAGTTCTTC.

This clonotype was seen ten or more times. The chain couples TRBV5-1 to TRBJ2-3, with TRBD1 matching 10 bases. CDR1 and CDR2 (germline): SGHRS, YFSETQ. This CDR3 region has 16 residues. V was clipped by 4 bases and J by 4 bases; unmatched bases: 9. The CDR3 loop reads CASSLVLGQGSDTQYF. Here the CDR3 DNA reads TGCGCCAGCAGCCTTGTACTGGGACAGGGGTCAGATACGCAGTATTTT.

This clonotype was detected many times. The chain is built from TRBV29-1 and TRBJ2-7; 9 bases are shared with TRBD1. The CDR3 is made up of 16 amino acids. CDR1 is SQVTM, CDR2 ANQGSEA, per germline. V was pared by 7 bases and J by 7 bases, with 20 bases of the junction left unmatched. CDR3 nucleotides: TGCAGCGCTCATCGGGGACCGGGACAGGGCCCCCAAGAGCAGTACTTC. This codes for CSAHRGPGQGPQEQYF.